These 4 T cell receptor beta chains came from one sample sequenced in a study of cytomegalovirus exposure and HLA in healthy donors. Primers included in the PCR were 60 Vbeta and 13 Jbeta primers. This table comes from immunoSEQ multiplex PCR, and its TCRdb copy is limited to in-frame clones, with some not included. This sample's table reports around 140,000 clones. Sequenced sample: PBMCs. The receptors were sampled from a young woman in good health and CMV-seronegative.

J is TRBJ2-1 and V is TRBV18, with D tentatively TRBD1 (6 bases). V was trimmed by 3 bases and J by 1 base, leaving 13 bases between them. The CDR3 is 16 amino acids. Germline CDR1 and CDR2: KGHSH and LQKENI. CDR3 in amino acids: CASSPIRTESYNEQFF. The CDR3 DNA reads as TGTGCCAGCTCACCGATCAGGACAGAGTCCTACAATGAGCAGTTCTTC.

The chain employs TRBV29-1 and TRBJ2-1; D might be TRBD2 (6 bases). CDR1 and CDR2 from the germline V gene are SQVTM and ANQGSEA. V dropped 8 bases and J dropped 13 bases, with 12 bases sitting between them. The CDR3 is 9 residues long. The CDR3 here is CSPRLGQFF. In nucleotides, the CDR3 is TGCAGCCCCCGACTAGGACAGTTCTTC.

V gene TRBV11-2 combines with J gene TRBJ2-7; 7 bases match TRBD2. The trim removed 0 bases at V and 1 base at J, leaving 9 bases unmatched. This CDR3 has 17 amino acids. Germline CDR1 and CDR2: SGHAT and FQNNGV. The CDR3 nucleotides are TGTGCCAGCAGCTTAGACCCGGGGAGGGCCTCATCCTACGAGCAGTACTTC. This gives the protein CASSLDPGRASSYEQYF.

The genes are TRBV5-6 and TRBJ2-5, with TRBD2 identical over 9 bases. The germline V gene has CDR1 SGHDT and CDR2 YYEEEE. CDR3 length: 15 amino acids. The V segment lost 4 bases and the J segment 1 base; nucleotides outside the gene matches: 5. CDR3 residues: CASSVPGLAQETQYF. The DNA of the CDR3 is TGTGCCAGCAGCGTCCCGGGACTAGCCCAAGAGACCCAGTACTTC.